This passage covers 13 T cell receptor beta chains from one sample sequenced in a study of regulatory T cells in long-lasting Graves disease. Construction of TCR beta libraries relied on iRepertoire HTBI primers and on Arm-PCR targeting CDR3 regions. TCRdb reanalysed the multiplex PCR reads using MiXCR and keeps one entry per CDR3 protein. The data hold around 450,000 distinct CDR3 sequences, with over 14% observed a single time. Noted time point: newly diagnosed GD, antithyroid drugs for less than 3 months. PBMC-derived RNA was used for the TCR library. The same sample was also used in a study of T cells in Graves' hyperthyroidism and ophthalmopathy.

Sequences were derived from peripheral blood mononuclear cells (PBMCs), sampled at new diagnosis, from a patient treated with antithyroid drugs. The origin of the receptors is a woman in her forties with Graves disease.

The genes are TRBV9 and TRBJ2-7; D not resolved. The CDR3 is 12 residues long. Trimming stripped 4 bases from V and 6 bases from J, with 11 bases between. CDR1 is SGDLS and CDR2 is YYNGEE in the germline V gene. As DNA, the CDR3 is TGTGCCAGCAGCTTAAACGCGCGCGAGCAGTACTTC. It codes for CASSLNAREQYF.

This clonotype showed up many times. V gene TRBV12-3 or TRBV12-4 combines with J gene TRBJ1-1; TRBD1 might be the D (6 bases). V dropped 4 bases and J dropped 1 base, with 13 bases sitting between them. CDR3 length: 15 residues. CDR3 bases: TGTGCCAGCAGTTATGGGGGGCGGCGGAACACTGAAGCTTTCTTT. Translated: CASSYGGRRNTEAFF.

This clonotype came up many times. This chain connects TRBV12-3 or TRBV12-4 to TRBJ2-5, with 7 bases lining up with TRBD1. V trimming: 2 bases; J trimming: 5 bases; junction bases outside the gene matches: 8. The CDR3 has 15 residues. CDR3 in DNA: TGTGCCAGCAGTTTAAGCGACAGGGAATTGGAGACCCAGTACTTC. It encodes CASSLSDRELETQYF.

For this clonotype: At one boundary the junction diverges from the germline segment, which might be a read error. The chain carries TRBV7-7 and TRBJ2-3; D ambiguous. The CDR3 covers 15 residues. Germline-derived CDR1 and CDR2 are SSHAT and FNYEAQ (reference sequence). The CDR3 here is CASSPTPYPTDTQYF. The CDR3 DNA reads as TGTGCTAGCAGCCCGACCCCGTACCCTACAGATACGCAGTATTTT.

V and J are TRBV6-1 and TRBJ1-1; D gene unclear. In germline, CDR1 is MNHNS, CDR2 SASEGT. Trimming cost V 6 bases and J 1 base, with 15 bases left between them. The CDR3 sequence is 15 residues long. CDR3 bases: TGTGCCAGCAGCCTAGACATGGGGTCGAACACTGAAGCTTTCTTT. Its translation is CASSLDMGSNTEAFF.

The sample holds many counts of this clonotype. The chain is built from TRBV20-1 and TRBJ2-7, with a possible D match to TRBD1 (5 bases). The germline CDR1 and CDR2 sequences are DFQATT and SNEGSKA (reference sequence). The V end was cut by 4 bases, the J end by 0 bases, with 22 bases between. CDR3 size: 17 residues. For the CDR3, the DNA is TGCAGTGCTACAGAGCTAAACAACAGGCGGCTCTCCTACGAGCAGTACTTC. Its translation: CSATELNNRRLSYEQYF.

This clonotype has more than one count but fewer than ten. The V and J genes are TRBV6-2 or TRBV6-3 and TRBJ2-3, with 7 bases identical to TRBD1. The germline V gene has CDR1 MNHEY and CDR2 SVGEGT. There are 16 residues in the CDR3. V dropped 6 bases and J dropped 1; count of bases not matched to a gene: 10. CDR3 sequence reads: CASRGQKGAGTDTQYF. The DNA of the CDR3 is TGTGCCAGCAGAGGACAAAAGGGGGCCGGCACAGATACGCAGTATTTT.

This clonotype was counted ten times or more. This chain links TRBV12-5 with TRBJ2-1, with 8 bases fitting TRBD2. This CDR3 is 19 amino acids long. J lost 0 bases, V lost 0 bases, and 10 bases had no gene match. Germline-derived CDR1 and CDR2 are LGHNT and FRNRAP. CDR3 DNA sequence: TGTGCTAGTGGTTTGGTAATCGGGGGGGGGGGGAGCTCCTACAATGAGCAGTTCTTC. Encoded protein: CASGLVIGGGGSSYNEQFF. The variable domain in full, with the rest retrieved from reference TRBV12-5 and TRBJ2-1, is DARVTQTPRHKVTEMGQEVTMRCQPILGHNTVFWYRQTMMQGLELLAYFRNRAPLDDSGMPKDRFSAEMPDATLATLKIQPSEPRDSAVYFCASGLVIGGGGSSYNEQFFGPGTRLTVL.

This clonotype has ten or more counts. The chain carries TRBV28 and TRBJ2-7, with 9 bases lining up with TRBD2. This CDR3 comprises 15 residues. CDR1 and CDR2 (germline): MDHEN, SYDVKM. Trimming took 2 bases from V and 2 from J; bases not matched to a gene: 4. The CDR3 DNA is TGTGCCAGCAGTTTAGGGACTAGCCGAACCTACGAGCAGTACTTC. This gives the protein CASSLGTSRTYEQYF.

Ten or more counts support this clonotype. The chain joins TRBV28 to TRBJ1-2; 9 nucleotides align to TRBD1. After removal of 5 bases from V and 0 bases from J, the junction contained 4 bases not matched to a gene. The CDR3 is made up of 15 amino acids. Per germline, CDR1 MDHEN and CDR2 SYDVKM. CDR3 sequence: CASSPGDRANYGYTF. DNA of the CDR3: TGTGCCAGCAGTCCTGGGGACAGGGCTAACTATGGCTACACCTTC.

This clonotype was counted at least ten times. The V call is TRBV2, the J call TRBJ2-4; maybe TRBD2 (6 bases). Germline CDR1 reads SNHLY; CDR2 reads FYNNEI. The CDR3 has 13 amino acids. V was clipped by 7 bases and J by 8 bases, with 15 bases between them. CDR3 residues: CASNPRRGDIQYF. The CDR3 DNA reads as TGTGCCAGCAACCCGAGGAGGGGTGACATTCAGTACTTC.

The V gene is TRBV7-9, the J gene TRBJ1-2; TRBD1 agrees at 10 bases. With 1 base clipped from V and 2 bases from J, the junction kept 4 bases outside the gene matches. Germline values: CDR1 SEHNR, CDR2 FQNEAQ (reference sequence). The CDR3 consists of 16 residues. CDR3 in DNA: TGTGCCAGCAGCTTAGGACAGGGGGCGCGGAACTATGGCTACACCTTC. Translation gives CASSLGQGARNYGYTF.

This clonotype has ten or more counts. CDR3 coding DNA: TGCAGCGTGGCGGGAGGATACAATGAGCAGTTCTTC. Translated: CSVAGGYNEQFF. V and J are TRBV29-1 and TRBJ2-1; 8 positions agree with TRBD2. The CDR3 is 12 amino acids. V dropped 6 bases and J dropped 4; count of bases not matched to a gene: 2. In germline, CDR1 is SQVTM, CDR2 ANQGSEA.